These 32 T cell receptor beta chains were sequenced from one sample in a study of cytomegalovirus exposure and HLA in healthy donors. TCRdb keeps only in-frame clones here, not all; method: immunoSEQ multiplex PCR. The sample includes over 85,000 clones, 80% to 95% of them seen just once. Material: PBMCs. The receptors were sampled from a woman in her twenties or thirties in good health and CMV-seropositive.

The chain employs TRBV7-8 and TRBJ2-1; the match to TRBD2 covers 10 bases. The CDR3 runs to 15 residues. V trimming: 3 bases; J trimming: 3 bases; junction bases outside the gene matches: 2. Germline V lookup: CDR1 SGHVS, CDR2 FQNEAQ. The CDR3 sequence: CASSLGLAIYNEQFF. The CDR3 coding sequence is TGTGCCAGCAGCTTGGGACTAGCGATCTACAATGAGCAGTTCTTC.

The genes are TRBV28 and TRBJ2-1; D not certain. The germline V and J ends were trimmed by 2 bases and 0 bases, with 5 bases remaining between them. The CDR3 sequence is 14 residues long. Germline V gene lookup returns CDR1 MDHEN and CDR2 SYDVKM. The CDR3 bases are TGTGCCAGCAGTTTAGACATCTCCTACAATGAGCAGTTCTTC. Encoded protein: CASSLDISYNEQFF.

This clone was observed a single time. V gene TRBV7-2 combines with J gene TRBJ1-2, with 8 bases lining up with TRBD1. Germline CDR1 reads SGHTA; CDR2 reads FQGNSA. V shed 5 bases and J 8 bases; nucleotides not matched to a gene: 13. The CDR3 totals 15 residues. The CDR3 here is CASSPAVTGVSGYTF. DNA for the CDR3: TGTGCCAGCAGCCCCGCCGTGACAGGGGTTTCGGGCTACACCTTC.

As DNA, the CDR3 is TGTGCCAGCAGCTTGGATGTTAGTGAGCAGTTCTTC. Amino acid sequence: CASSLDVSEQFF. This chain joins TRBV5-6 and TRBJ2-1; D unclear. Germline lookup yields CDR1 SGHDT and CDR2 YYEEEE. The CDR3 is 12 amino acids. Trimming left V 0 bases short and J 9 bases short, with 7 bases between.

The V and J genes are TRBV30 and TRBJ1-1; D is unresolved. CDR1 is GTSNPN, CDR2 SVGIG, per germline (reference sequence). This CDR3 contains 12 residues. V lost 3 bases and J 1 base, leaving 6 bases between the germline ends. The CDR3 here is CAWSGTNTEAFF. CDR3 DNA: TGTGCCTGGAGCGGTACGAACACTGAAGCTTTCTTT.

This chain uses TRBV7-2 with TRBJ1-5; 8 bases are a match to TRBD1. The ends lost 4 bases at V and 6 bases at J; junction bases unmatched: 5. CDR3 length: 14 residues. Germline V gene lookup returns CDR1 SGHTA and CDR2 FQGNSA. The CDR3: CASSSGQGAQPQHF. CDR3 in DNA: TGTGCCAGCAGCTCAGGACAGGGCGCTCAGCCCCAGCATTTT.

This clone occurred once. The CDR3 loop reads CASRSGVAQPQHF. CDR3 sequence (DNA): TGTGCCAGCCGATCAGGGGTCGCTCAGCCCCAGCATTTT. The chain uses TRBV28 and TRBJ1-5; a possible D gene is TRBD1 (6 bases). Per the germline V gene, CDR1 is MDHEN and CDR2 is SYDVKM. CDR3 size: 13 residues. V lost 8 bases and J 6 bases, leaving 14 bases between the germline ends. The full variable domain, in which reference TRBV28 and TRBJ1-5 provide the parts outside the CDR3, is DVKVTQSSRYLVKRTGEKVFLECVQDMDHENMFWYRQDPGLGLRLIYFSYDVKMKEKGDIPEGYSVSREKKERFSLILESASTNQTSMYLCASRSGVAQPQHFGDGTRLSIL.

The chain employs TRBV27 and TRBJ2-2; D may be TRBD2 (6 bases). Trimming took 6 bases from V and 4 from J, leaving 18 bases between them. The germline CDR1 and CDR2 sequences are MNHEY and SMNVEV (reference sequence). The CDR3 consists of 16 residues. CDR3 residues: CASSTPAGSTTGELFF. CDR3 bases: TGTGCCAGCAGCACGCCTGCCGGGAGCACCACCGGGGAGCTGTTTTTT.

This clone came up once. This rearrangement joins TRBV6-5 to TRBJ1-1; D ambiguous. Germline-derived CDR1 and CDR2 are MNHEY and SVGAGI. The CDR3 spans 15 residues. The ends were cut back, 7 bases at V and 0 bases at J, with 15 bases in the middle. DNA for the CDR3: TGTGCCAGCAAGCCCCAGGTCGTTGTGAACACTGAAGCTTTCTTT. Translated, it gives CASKPQVVVNTEAFF.

The chain couples TRBV5-6 to TRBJ1-1; 7 bases are a match to TRBD1. The V gene end was trimmed by 0 bases and the J gene end by 6 bases; junction bases not matched to a gene: 8. The length of the CDR3 is 15 residues. Germline-derived CDR1 and CDR2 are SGHDT and YYEEEE. The CDR3 nucleotides read TGTGCCAGCAGCTTGGAGGGACAGAGGGGCGCTGAAGCTTTCTTT. Protein sequence: CASSLEGQRGAEAFF. The full variable domain, its missing parts supplied by reference TRBV5-6 and TRBJ1-1, is DAGVTQSPTHLIKTRGQQVTLRCSPKSGHDTVSWYQQALGQGPQFIFQYYEEEERQRGNFPDRFSGHQFPNYSSELNVNALLLGDSALYLCASSLEGQRGAEAFFGQGTRLTVV.

This chain links TRBV7-2 with TRBJ2-1; 13 bases line up with TRBD2. The CDR3 sequence is 16 residues long. Trimming cost V 2 bases and J 8 bases; bases outside gene matches: 6. CDR1 is SGHTA, CDR2 FQGNSA, per germline. This CDR3 reads CASSLRTSGSGYEQFF. The DNA of the CDR3 is TGTGCCAGCAGCTTACGGACTAGCGGGAGTGGTTATGAGCAGTTCTTC.

CDR3 sequence reads: CASSLGSDANTGELFF. The CDR3 coding sequence is TGTGCCAGCAGCTTAGGAAGCGACGCGAACACCGGGGAGCTGTTTTTT. The genes are TRBV7-6 and TRBJ2-2; no definite D call. Germline loops: CDR1 SGHVS, CDR2 FNYEAQ. V dropped 1 base and J dropped 0 bases, with 9 bases sitting between them. The CDR3 runs to 16 residues.

V and J are TRBV6-5 and TRBJ2-2, with 9 positions matching TRBD2. This CDR3 has 15 residues. CDR1 and CDR2 (germline): MNHEY, SVGAGI. With V trimmed by 0 bases and J by 4 bases, 0 bases remained unmatched. In nucleotides, the CDR3 is TGTGCCAGCAGTTACTCGCGGGAGGGCACCGGGGAGCTGTTTTTT. This codes for CASSYSREGTGELFF.

This chain connects TRBV30 to TRBJ2-2, with TRBD1 as a possible D gene (5 bases). The V gene's germline CDR1 is GTSNPN and CDR2 SVGIG (reference sequence). This CDR3 has 14 residues. Trimming shortened V by 3 bases and J by 1 base, and 9 bases separated the two germline ends. The CDR3 nucleotides are TGTGCCTGGAGAGGAGACAGGAACACCGGGGAGCTGTTTTTT. Translation: CAWRGDRNTGELFF.

The chain has TRBV6-1 and TRBJ1-5, with 11 bases lining up with TRBD1. CDR3 length equals 15 residues. V lost 2 bases, J lost 6 bases, and 3 bases stayed unmatched. CDR1 is MNHNS, CDR2 SASEGT, per germline. As DNA, the CDR3 is TGTGCCAGCAGTGAAACCGGGACAGGGGGTCAGCCCCAGCATTTT. Encoded protein: CASSETGTGGQPQHF.

The V gene is TRBV28, the J gene TRBJ2-7; D may be TRBD1 (5 bases). Per germline, CDR1 MDHEN and CDR2 SYDVKM. V lost 4 bases and J 3 bases, leaving 10 bases between the germline ends. The CDR3 has 13 amino acids. The CDR3 is CASSSHDSYEQYF. DNA for the CDR3: TGTGCCAGCAGTTCCCATGACAGCTACGAGCAGTACTTC. Variable domain in full (rest from reference TRBV28 and TRBJ2-7): DVKVTQSSRYLVKRTGEKVFLECVQDMDHENMFWYRQDPGLGLRLIYFSYDVKMKEKGDIPEGYSVSREKKERFSLILESASTNQTSMYLCASSSHDSYEQYFGPGTRLTVT.

The gene calls are TRBV11-2 and TRBJ1-2; 7 bases align to TRBD1. J was trimmed by 3 bases and V by 2 bases; bases with no gene match: 3. Germline V gene lookup returns CDR1 SGHAT and CDR2 FQNNGV. The CDR3 contains 14 residues. The CDR3 DNA reads TGTGCCAGCAGCTTACAGGGGGTAGACTATGGCTACACCTTC. As protein: CASSLQGVDYGYTF.

V and J are TRBV28 and TRBJ1-5; TRBD1 agrees at 10 bases. The V segment lost 4 bases and the J segment 6 bases; nucleotides outside the gene matches: 6. This CDR3 contains 15 residues. Germline V gene lookup returns CDR1 MDHEN and CDR2 SYDVKM. CDR3 region: CASSWGQGISQPQHF. CDR3 in DNA: TGTGCCAGCAGTTGGGGACAGGGGATTTCTCAGCCCCAGCATTTT.

The chain links TRBV5-1 to TRBJ2-5; TRBD2 matches at 9 bases. The V gene's germline CDR1 is SGHRS and CDR2 YFSETQ. The trim removed 3 bases at V and 2 bases at J, leaving 5 bases unmatched. The CDR3 consists of 15 residues. The CDR3 spells CASSYASGVQETQYF. The CDR3 nucleotides read TGCGCCAGCAGCTACGCTAGCGGGGTACAAGAGACCCAGTACTTC.

The genes are TRBV30 and TRBJ2-7; a possible D gene is TRBD2 (5 bases). This CDR3 has 13 amino acids. Trimming shortened V by 3 bases and J by 6 bases, and 15 bases separated the two germline ends. In germline, CDR1 is GTSNPN, CDR2 SVGIG (reference sequence). In nucleotides, the CDR3 is TGTGCCTGGAGATCGGGATTCACGGGCGAGCAGTACTTC. This codes for CAWRSGFTGEQYF.

This chain joins TRBV21-1 and TRBJ1-5; TRBD1 is taken as the D call from the table, unchecked against the DNA. TRBV21-1 represents a pseudogene. The CDR3 spans 18 residues. The chain's CDR3 is CASSKGHGQEYSNQPQHF. DNA of the CDR3: TGTGCCAGCAGCAAAGGTCACGGACAGGAGTATAGCAATCAGCCCCAGCATTTT.

The CDR3 loop is CASSLGQPPYEQYF. In DNA form, the CDR3 reads TGTGCCAGCAGTTTAGGGCAGCCGCCCTACGAGCAGTACTTC. This sequence joins TRBV28 and TRBJ2-7; D gene uncertain. The V and J ends lost 2 bases and 2 bases respectively, with 10 bases between them. The CDR3 loop spans 14 amino acids. The germline V gene has CDR1 MDHEN and CDR2 SYDVKM.

J is TRBJ2-5 and V is TRBV4-3; 9 bases match TRBD2. The J segment lost 2 bases and the V segment lost 4 bases, leaving 11 bases of the junction unmatched. Germline V gene sequence: CDR1 LGHNA, CDR2 YSLEER. The CDR3 length is 17 residues. The CDR3 nucleotides read TGCGCCAGCAGCCCACTTAGCGGGAGAGGCGTTCAAGAGACCCAGTACTTC. Protein product: CASSPLSGRGVQETQYF.

V and J are TRBV9 and TRBJ2-3, with 9 bases fitting TRBD2. The CDR3 length is 15 residues. Germline trimming cut 2 bases from V and 6 bases from J; bases unmatched to any gene: 7. Germline CDR1 and CDR2: SGDLS and YYNGEE. CDR3 sequence (DNA): TGTGCCAGCAGCGTCCTTAGCGGGAGACAGGATACGCAGTATTTT. This translates into CASSVLSGRQDTQYF.

In this sample, this clone turned up a few times. The V call is TRBV5-6, the J call TRBJ1-2, with 9 bases lining up with TRBD1. The CDR3 spans 15 residues. From germline, CDR1 is SGHDT and CDR2 YYEEEE. Unmatched junction bases numbered 10, after V lost 4 bases and J lost 6 bases. CDR3 residues: CASSPAGTGRDGYTF. CDR3 nucleotide sequence: TGTGCCAGCAGCCCAGCCGGGACAGGGAGGGATGGCTACACCTTC. Together with reference TRBV5-6 and TRBJ1-2, the CDR3 gives the full variable domain: DAGVTQSPTHLIKTRGQQVTLRCSPKSGHDTVSWYQQALGQGPQFIFQYYEEEERQRGNFPDRFSGHQFPNYSSELNVNALLLGDSALYLCASSPAGTGRDGYTFGSGTRLTVV.

This chain connects TRBV7-9 to TRBJ2-4, with 10 bases aligning to TRBD1. With V trimmed by 5 bases and J by 3 bases, 7 bases remained unmatched. Looked up from germline, CDR1 is SEHNR and CDR2 is FQNEAQ (reference sequence). The CDR3 is made up of 16 amino acids. CDR3 protein: CASSPRDRGIKNIQYF. The DNA for the CDR3 is TGTGCCAGCAGCCCACGGGACAGGGGAATCAAAAACATTCAGTACTTC.

The chain employs TRBV9 and TRBJ1-2; D is ambiguous. In germline, CDR1 is SGDLS, CDR2 YYNGEE. The CDR3 is made up of 15 amino acids. V dropped 1 base and J dropped 4 bases, with 14 bases sitting between them. The DNA of the CDR3 is TGTGCCAGCAGCGTATCCTTGGTGTCGGGCTATGGCTACACCTTC. Its translation: CASSVSLVSGYGYTF.

This clone came up a few times. The rearrangement joins TRBV5-6 to TRBJ2-7, with a possible D match to TRBD2 (5 bases). Germline CDR1 and CDR2: SGHDT and YYEEEE. V lost 0 bases, J lost 0 bases, and 7 bases lay in between. The CDR3 is 14 residues long. The CDR3 sequence is CASSLVGISYEQYF. Written as DNA, the CDR3 is TGTGCCAGCAGCTTGGTCGGGATCTCCTACGAGCAGTACTTC.

The V and J genes are TRBV9 and TRBJ1-3; D call uncertain. Trimming cost V 1 base and J 0 bases, with 14 bases left between them. Per the germline V gene, CDR1 is SGDLS and CDR2 is YYNGEE. The CDR3 is made up of 17 amino acids. CDR3 DNA: TGTGCCAGCAGCGTAAAAGGAGAGGTAGGCTCTGGAAACACCATATATTTT. Encoded protein: CASSVKGEVGSGNTIYF.

This clone appeared once. V and J are TRBV18 and TRBJ2-1, with TRBD2 matching 8 bases. This CDR3 comprises 13 residues. The germline V gene encodes CDR1 KGHSH and CDR2 LQKENI. This CDR3 is CGTSWRGDNEQFF. As DNA, the CDR3 is TGTGGCACAAGCTGGCGGGGGGACAATGAGCAGTTCTTC.

This clone was recorded only once. The rearrangement joins TRBV30 to TRBJ1-2; D ambiguous. Germline V CDR1 and CDR2: GTSNPN, SVGIG (reference sequence). The CDR3 totals 12 residues. V lost 5 bases, J lost 8 bases, and 15 bases lay in between. CDR3 sequence (DNA): TGTGCCTGGCGGGAACTGGGGAGCGGCTACACCTTC. Protein sequence: CAWRELGSGYTF. Full variable domain (remainder filled in from reference TRBV30 and TRBJ1-2): SQTIHQWPATLVQPVGSPLSLECTVEGTSNPNLYWYRQAAGRGLQLLFYSVGIGQISSEVPQNLSASRPQDRQFILSSKKLLLSDSGFYLCAWRELGSGYTFGSGTRLTVV.

This chain uses TRBV27 with TRBJ1-1; 7 nucleotides match TRBD1. With 6 bases clipped from V and 4 bases from J, the junction kept 14 bases outside the gene matches. CDR1 and CDR2 from the germline V gene are MNHEY and SMNVEV (reference sequence). The CDR3 length is 16 residues. For the CDR3, the DNA is TGTGCCAGCAGCCACCTCACAGGGGCCGGGGGCACTGAAGCTTTCTTT. Amino acid sequence: CASSHLTGAGGTEAFF.